Each of the 32 T cell receptor beta chains below was sequenced from the same sample in a study of cytomegalovirus exposure and HLA in healthy donors. PCR employed 60 Vbeta and 13 Jbeta primers. Some clones are missing from TCRdb's copy, which holds only in-frame ones; the method was immunoSEQ multiplex PCR. This listing includes roughly 80,000 clones. Sequencing input: PBMCs. These receptors were taken from a man over 45 in good health and CMV-seronegative.

The chain couples TRBV28 to TRBJ1-2; 7 positions match TRBD1. Trimming cost V 4 bases and J 3 bases; bases outside gene matches: 8. CDR1 and CDR2 (germline): MDHEN, SYDVKM. The CDR3 has 15 residues. This CDR3 is CASSSEGQPHYGYTF. For the CDR3, the DNA is TGTGCCAGCAGTTCAGAGGGACAGCCGCACTATGGCTACACCTTC.

Turning to this clone: Other nucleotide sequences in the sample specify the same CDR3. The chain links TRBV19 to TRBJ2-7; 10 nucleotides agree with TRBD1. CDR3 length: 13 amino acids. Trimming removed 4 bases from V and 3 bases from J; junction bases left unmatched: 0. CDR1 is LNHDA and CDR2 is SQIVND in the germline V gene (reference sequence). As DNA, the CDR3 is TGTGCCAGTAGTAGGGACAGGGGCTACGAGCAGTACTTC. Translation: CASSRDRGYEQYF.

This sequence joins TRBV2 and TRBJ1-1; D is unresolved. Germline CDR1 and CDR2: SNHLY and FYNNEI. The ends were cut back, 7 bases at V and 3 bases at J, with 12 bases in the middle. The length of the CDR3 is 13 residues. CDR3 nucleotides: TGTGCCAGCAAATCGGTCGGAGACACTGAAGCTTTCTTT. Protein sequence: CASKSVGDTEAFF.

The rearrangement links TRBV28 to TRBJ2-5, with D perhaps matching TRBD1 (6 bases). CDR1 is MDHEN and CDR2 is SYDVKM in the germline V gene. There are 19 residues in the CDR3. V was shortened by 7 bases and J by 5 bases, with 32 bases between the two germline ends. The CDR3 nucleotides read TGTGCCAGCACCCCTTATTGGGGACAAGGACTGGGGGTTTTGGAGACCCAGTACTTC. Translated, it gives CASTPYWGQGLGVLETQYF.

The J gene is TRBJ2-3, the V gene TRBV18, with a tentative D call TRBD1 (6 bases). From germline, CDR1 is KGHSH and CDR2 LQKENI. Trimming pared 2 bases from V and 1 base from J, leaving 16 bases between. This CDR3 comprises 17 residues. The CDR3 DNA follows: TGTGCCAGCTCACCAGGAAGCAGGGGATGGGGCACAGATACGCAGTATTTT. This codes for CASSPGSRGWGTDTQYF.

The rearrangement joins TRBV9 to TRBJ2-1; perhaps TRBD1 as D (6 bases). V was shortened by 4 bases and J by 4 bases, with 12 bases between the two germline ends. There are 14 residues in the CDR3. Germline V gene sequence: CDR1 SGDLS, CDR2 YYNGEE. Here the CDR3 reads CASSPAQGYNEQFF. The CDR3 region has the DNA TGTGCCAGCAGCCCAGCCCAGGGGTACAATGAGCAGTTCTTC.

The chain recombines TRBV6-1 with TRBJ2-7, with a possible D match to TRBD2 (6 bases). Germline V lookup: CDR1 MNHNS, CDR2 SASEGT. The CDR3 extends over 15 amino acids. The V and J ends lost 2 bases and 2 bases respectively, with 13 bases between them. The CDR3 region has the DNA TGTGCCAGCAGTGAACCTCGGGGAGGAGCCTACGAGCAGTACTTC. It translates to CASSEPRGGAYEQYF.

The rearrangement joins TRBV5-1 to TRBJ2-2; tentatively, D is TRBD1 (6 bases). Trimming removed 6 bases from V and 5 bases from J, with 11 bases in between. The V gene's germline CDR1 is SGHRS and CDR2 YFSETQ. The CDR3 consists of 13 residues. The CDR3 coding sequence is TGCGCCAGCACCCAGGGGCAAACCGGGGAGCTGTTTTTT. Translated, it gives CASTQGQTGELFF.

The chain links TRBV6-1 to TRBJ2-7; TRBD2 agrees at 7 bases. Germline loops: CDR1 MNHNS, CDR2 SASEGT. V trimming: 0 bases; J trimming: 4 bases; junction bases outside the gene matches: 0. The CDR3 extends over 13 amino acids. CDR3 amino acids: CASSEARGYEQYF. The CDR3 DNA sequence: TGTGCCAGCAGTGAAGCGCGGGGGTACGAGCAGTACTTC.

V usage is TRBV13 and J usage is TRBJ1-1; D perhaps matches TRBD1 (5 bases). V shed 3 bases and J shed 3 bases, with 8 bases lying between them. The germline V gene encodes CDR1 PRHDT and CDR2 FYEKMQ (reference sequence). This CDR3 spans 13 amino acids. Here the CDR3 reads CASSFWGDTEAFF. The CDR3 nucleotides are TGTGCCAGCAGCTTTTGGGGGGACACTGAAGCTTTCTTT.

The chain links TRBV7-2 to TRBJ1-5, with D possibly matching TRBD1 (5 bases). V was shortened by 4 bases and J by 5 bases, with 12 bases between the two germline ends. Germline V gene lookup returns CDR1 SGHTA and CDR2 FQGNSA. The CDR3 has 14 residues. The CDR3 DNA reads as TGTGCCAGCAGCTCCCGGGGGGGATATCAGCCCCAGCATTTT. Translation gives CASSSRGGYQPQHF.

This chain connects TRBV5-8 to TRBJ1-1; no definite D call. This CDR3 is 15 amino acids long. The V gene's germline CDR1 is SGHTS and CDR2 YDEGEE. Trimming cost V 2 bases and J 3 bases, with 14 bases left between them. The CDR3 is CASSLFRGLDTEAFF. The CDR3 DNA reads as TGTGCCAGCAGCTTATTTCGAGGGTTGGACACTGAAGCTTTCTTT. Full variable domain (rest looked up from reference TRBV5-8 and TRBJ1-1): EAGVTQSPTHLIKTRGQQATLRCSPISGHTSVYWYQQALGLGLQFLLWYDEGEERNRGNFPPRFSGRQFPNYSSELNVNALELEDSALYLCASSLFRGLDTEAFFGQGTRLTVV.

The genes are TRBV9 and TRBJ1-2; D ambiguous. With 0 bases removed from V and 2 bases from J, the gap between germline ends came to 8 bases. The length of the CDR3 is 14 residues. Germline values: CDR1 SGDLS, CDR2 YYNGEE. CDR3 in DNA: TGTGCCAGCAGCGTAGCTACGGAGAACTATGGCTACACCTTC. Translation gives CASSVATENYGYTF.

The rearrangement uses TRBV7-3 and TRBJ2-2; TRBD1 matches at 9 bases. Germline V gene lookup returns CDR1 SGHTA and CDR2 FQGTGA. V was clipped by 4 bases and J by 5 bases; unmatched bases: 8. The CDR3 covers 16 residues. CDR3 residues: CASSYRQGGITGELFF. CDR3 in DNA: TGTGCCAGCAGCTATAGACAGGGGGGAATAACCGGGGAGCTGTTTTTT.

The genes are TRBV5-1 and TRBJ1-1; 7 nucleotides match TRBD1. With 2 bases clipped from V and 1 base from J, the junction kept 2 bases outside the gene matches. Per the germline V gene, CDR1 is SGHRS and CDR2 is YFSETQ. This CDR3 region has 14 residues. The CDR3 bases are TGCGCCAGCAGCTTACACAGGGGGAACACTGAAGCTTTCTTT. Translated, it gives CASSLHRGNTEAFF.

The chain couples TRBV28 to TRBJ2-3; unclear D gene. Trimming took 2 bases from V and 0 from J, leaving 6 bases between them. There are 14 residues in the CDR3. Germline CDR1 and CDR2: MDHEN and SYDVKM. CDR3 bases: TGTGCCAGCAGTTTACCCAGTAGCACAGATACGCAGTATTTT. Protein: CASSLPSSTDTQYF.

The gene calls are TRBV11-2 and TRBJ2-3; TRBD2 matches at 7 bases. CDR1 SGHAT and CDR2 FQNNGV come from the germline V gene. Losses at the gene ends were 0 bases for V and 9 bases for J; bases not matched to a gene: 3. The CDR3 totals 13 residues. The CDR3 loop is CASSLENGGTQYF. Written as DNA, the CDR3 is TGTGCCAGCAGCTTAGAAAACGGGGGGACGCAGTATTTT. The variable domain in full, completed from reference TRBV11-2 and TRBJ2-3, reads EAGVAQSPRYKIIEKRQSVAFWCNPISGHATLYWYQQILGQGPKLLIQFQNNGVVDDSQLPKDRFSAERLKGVDSTLKIQPAKLEDSAVYLCASSLENGGTQYFGPGTRLTVL.

The rearrangement links TRBV4-2 to TRBJ2-3; 15 bases map to TRBD2. The CDR3 contains 19 residues. V shed 0 bases, J shed 5 bases, and the junction held 9 bases outside the gene matches. Germline lookup yields CDR1 LGHNA and CDR2 YNFKEQ. The CDR3 reads CASSQEVPGLAGGRDTQYF. The CDR3 DNA follows: TGTGCCAGCAGCCAAGAAGTCCCGGGACTAGCGGGGGGTCGAGATACGCAGTATTTT.

This chain uses TRBV7-6 with TRBJ1-5; D is perhaps TRBD1 (6 bases). This CDR3 spans 16 amino acids. CDR1 is SGHVS and CDR2 is FNYEAQ in the germline V gene. With 5 bases removed from V and 0 bases from J, the gap between germline ends came to 14 bases. The CDR3 sequence: CASSGGQPNSNQPQHF. The CDR3 bases are TGTGCCAGCAGCGGAGGACAGCCGAATAGCAATCAGCCCCAGCATTTT.

This chain connects TRBV30 to TRBJ2-3, with 9 nucleotides matching TRBD1. Germline V lookup: CDR1 GTSNPN, CDR2 SVGIG (reference sequence). The CDR3 consists of 19 residues. With 0 bases clipped from V and 1 base from J, the junction kept 14 bases outside the gene matches. The CDR3 region is CAWSVHSLFRTGGTDTQYF. The DNA of the CDR3 is TGTGCCTGGAGTGTACATTCGCTTTTTCGGACAGGGGGCACAGATACGCAGTATTTT.

The rearrangement joins TRBV18 to TRBJ1-1; perhaps TRBD1 as D (5 bases). Trimming left V 1 base short and J 1 base short, with 7 bases between. The CDR3 runs to 14 residues. Germline CDR1 is KGHSH and CDR2 is LQKENI. DNA of the CDR3: TGTGCCAGCTCACCACGGGGGGAGAACACTGAAGCTTTCTTT. It translates to CASSPRGENTEAFF.

The chain is built from TRBV7-3 and TRBJ1-6, with TRBD1 matching over 8 bases. Germline assignment: CDR1 SGHTA and CDR2 FQGTGA. The ends lost 4 bases at V and 9 bases at J; junction bases unmatched: 5. This CDR3 has 14 residues. The CDR3 spells CASSSTGAGSPLHF. CDR3 bases: TGTGCCAGCAGCTCGACAGGGGCGGGTTCACCCCTCCACTTT.

The CDR3 bases are TGTGCCAGCTCACCGACAGGACCTGAAGCTTTCTTT. This encodes CASSPTGPEAFF. The genes are TRBV18 and TRBJ1-1, with D possibly being TRBD1 (6 bases). V lost 3 bases to trimming and J lost 6 bases, with 8 bases between them. This CDR3 spans 12 amino acids. Looked up from germline, CDR1 is KGHSH and CDR2 is LQKENI.

CDR3 sequence: CASSPPGLALQETQYF. CDR3 DNA sequence: TGTGCCAGCTCACCACCGGGACTAGCCCTCCAAGAGACCCAGTACTTC. V is TRBV18 and J is TRBJ2-5; the match to TRBD2 covers 9 bases. V lost 0 bases and J lost 1; bases outside the gene matches: 3. The CDR3 runs 16 residues. Germline loops: CDR1 KGHSH, CDR2 LQKENI.

The chain has TRBV28 and TRBJ2-1; D unresolved. V was cut by 2 bases and J by 0 bases, with 5 bases left in between. The CDR3 spans 14 residues. From germline, CDR1 is MDHEN and CDR2 SYDVKM. The CDR3 coding sequence is TGTGCCAGCAGTTTAACTAACTCCTACAATGAGCAGTTCTTC. As protein: CASSLTNSYNEQFF.

This chain links TRBV19 with TRBJ1-5; perhaps TRBD1 as D (6 bases). Germline V CDR1 and CDR2: LNHDA, SQIVND (reference sequence). The length of the CDR3 is 16 residues. V lost 5 bases, J lost 1 base, and 15 bases lay in between. The DNA of the CDR3 is TGTGCCAGTAGTCCGCTCTCAGGGGTAAGCAATCAGCCCCAGCATTTT. Translated, it gives CASSPLSGVSNQPQHF. Full variable domain (rest looked up from reference TRBV19 and TRBJ1-5): DGGITQSPKYLFRKEGQNVTLSCEQNLNHDAMYWYRQDPGQGLRLIYYSQIVNDFQKGDIAEGYSVSREKKESFPLTVTSAQKNPTAFYLCASSPLSGVSNQPQHFGDGTRLSIL.

The chain recombines TRBV6-1 with TRBJ2-7; tentative D call: TRBD1 (5 bases). V lost 3 bases, J lost 6 bases, and 15 bases lay in between. From germline, CDR1 is MNHNS and CDR2 SASEGT. This CDR3 has 14 residues. CDR3 amino acids: CASSEMGPLFEQYF. The CDR3 DNA reads TGTGCCAGCAGTGAGATGGGGCCCCTTTTCGAGCAGTACTTC.

This rearrangement joins TRBV28 to TRBJ2-7; D gene uncertain. Germline V gene data show CDR1 as MDHEN and CDR2 as SYDVKM. V was clipped by 4 bases and J by 3 bases, with 4 bases between them. The CDR3 loop spans 11 amino acids. CDR3 region: CASSSGYEQYF. The CDR3 nucleotides read TGTGCCAGCAGTTCGGGCTACGAGCAGTACTTC.

This chain connects TRBV18 to TRBJ2-7; weak D call: TRBD2 (7 bases). The V end lost 3 bases, the J end lost 5 bases, and 17 bases lay between the germline ends. The V gene's germline CDR1 is KGHSH and CDR2 LQKENI. The CDR3 covers 15 residues. The CDR3 bases are TGTGCCAGCTCACCCCGGGCGGGGGCATGGCACGAGCAGTACTTC. Translating it yields CASSPRAGAWHEQYF.

The CDR3 DNA sequence: TGTGCCAGCAGTGAAGGTGGTCGGGGGACCCAGTACTTC. Amino acid sequence: CASSEGGRGTQYF. This rearrangement joins TRBV2 to TRBJ2-5; perhaps TRBD2 as D (5 bases). CDR3 length equals 13 residues. Germline lookup yields CDR1 SNHLY and CDR2 FYNNEI. Trimming cost V 1 base and J 7 bases, with 10 bases left between them.

This rearrangement joins TRBV10-3 to TRBJ2-5; D gene unclear. V lost 7 bases and J 0 bases, leaving 12 bases between the germline ends. The germline V gene encodes CDR1 ENHRY and CDR2 SYGVKD. CDR3 length: 14 residues. CDR3 residues: CAINYQKHQETQYF. The CDR3 coding sequence is TGTGCCATCAACTACCAGAAACACCAAGAGACCCAGTACTTC.

The chain uses TRBV5-6 and TRBJ2-2, with unresolved D. The length of the CDR3 is 16 residues. Deletions cut 1 base from V and 0 bases from J, with 10 bases between. The germline V gene encodes CDR1 SGHDT and CDR2 YYEEEE. In DNA form, the CDR3 reads TGTGCCAGCAGCTTGATTGGCAGCGCGAACACCGGGGAGCTGTTTTTT. This codes for CASSLIGSANTGELFF.